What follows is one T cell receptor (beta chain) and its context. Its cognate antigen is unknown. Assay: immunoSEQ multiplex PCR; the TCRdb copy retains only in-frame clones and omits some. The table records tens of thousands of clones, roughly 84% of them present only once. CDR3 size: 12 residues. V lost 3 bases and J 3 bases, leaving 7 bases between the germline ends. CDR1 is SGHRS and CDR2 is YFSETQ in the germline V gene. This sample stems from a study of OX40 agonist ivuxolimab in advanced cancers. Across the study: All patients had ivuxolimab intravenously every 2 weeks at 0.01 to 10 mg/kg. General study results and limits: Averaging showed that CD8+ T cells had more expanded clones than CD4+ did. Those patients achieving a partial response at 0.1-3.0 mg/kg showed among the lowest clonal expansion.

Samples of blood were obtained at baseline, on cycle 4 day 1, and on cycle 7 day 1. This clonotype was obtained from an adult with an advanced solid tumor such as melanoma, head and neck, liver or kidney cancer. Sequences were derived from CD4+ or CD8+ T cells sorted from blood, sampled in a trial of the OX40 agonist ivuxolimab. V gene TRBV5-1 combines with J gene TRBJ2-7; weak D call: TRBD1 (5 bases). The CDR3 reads CASSSTVYEQYF. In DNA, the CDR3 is TGCGCCAGCAGCTCGACAGTCTACGAGCAGTACTTC.